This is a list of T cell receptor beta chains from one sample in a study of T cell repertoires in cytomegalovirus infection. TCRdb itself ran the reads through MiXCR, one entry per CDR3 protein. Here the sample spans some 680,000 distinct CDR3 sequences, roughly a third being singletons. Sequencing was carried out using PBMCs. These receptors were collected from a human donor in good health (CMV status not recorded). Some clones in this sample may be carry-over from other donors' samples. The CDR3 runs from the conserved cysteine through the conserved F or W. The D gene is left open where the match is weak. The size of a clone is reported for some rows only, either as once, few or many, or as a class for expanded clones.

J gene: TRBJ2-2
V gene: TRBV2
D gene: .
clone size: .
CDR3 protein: CASRDGTMGTGELFF
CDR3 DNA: TGTGCCAGTCGGGATGGGACAATGGGGACCGGGGAGCTGTTTTTT

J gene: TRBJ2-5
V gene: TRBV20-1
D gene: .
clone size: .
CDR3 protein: CSASSREQTQYF
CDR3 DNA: TGCAGTGCTAGTTCGCGGGAACAGACCCAGTACTTC

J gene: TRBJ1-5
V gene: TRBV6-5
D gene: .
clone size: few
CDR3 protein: CASSYLRGQPQHF
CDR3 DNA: TGTGCCAGCAGTTACCTGAGGGGGCAGCCCCAGCATTTT

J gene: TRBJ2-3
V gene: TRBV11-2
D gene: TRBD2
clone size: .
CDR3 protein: CASSARTSGVFTQYF
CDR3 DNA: TGTGCCAGCAGCGCGCGGACTAGCGGGGTCTTTACGCAGTATTTT

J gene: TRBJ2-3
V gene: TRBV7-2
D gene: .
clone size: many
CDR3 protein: CASSFAGAAGADTQYF
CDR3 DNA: TGTGCCAGCAGCTTTGCCGGGGCGGCCGGGGCAGATACGCAGTATTTT

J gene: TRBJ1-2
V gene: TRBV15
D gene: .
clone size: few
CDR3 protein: CATSRDGGYGYTF
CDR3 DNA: TGTGCCACCAGCAGAGATGGGGGTTATGGCTACACCTTC

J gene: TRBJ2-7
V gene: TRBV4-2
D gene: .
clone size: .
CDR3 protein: CASSQEGTSRYEQYF
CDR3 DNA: TGTGCCAGCAGCCAAGAGGGGACAAGTCGTTACGAGCAGTACTTC

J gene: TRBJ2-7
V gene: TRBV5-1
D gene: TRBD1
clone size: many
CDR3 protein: CASRGTGGYEQYF
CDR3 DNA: TGTGCCAGCCGAGGGACAGGGGGCTACGAGCAGTACTTC

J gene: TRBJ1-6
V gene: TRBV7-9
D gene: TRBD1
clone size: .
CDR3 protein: CASSPTGARGSPLHF
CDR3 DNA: TGTGCCAGCAGCCCCACAGGGGCCCGGGGTTCACCCCTCCACTTT

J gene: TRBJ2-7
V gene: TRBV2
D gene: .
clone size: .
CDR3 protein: CASSEVPGSYEQYF
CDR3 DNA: TGTGCCAGCAGTGAGGTCCCAGGGTCCTACGAGCAGTACTTC

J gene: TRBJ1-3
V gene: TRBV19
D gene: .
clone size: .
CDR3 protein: CASSITGAAGNTIYF
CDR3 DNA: TGTGCCAGTAGTATTACGGGGGCGGCCGGAAACACCATATATTTT

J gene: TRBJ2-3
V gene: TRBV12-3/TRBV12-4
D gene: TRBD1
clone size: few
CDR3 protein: CASSNRGQGSGAQYF
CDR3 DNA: TGTGCCAGCAGTAACAGGGGACAGGGGAGTGGTGCGCAGTATTTT

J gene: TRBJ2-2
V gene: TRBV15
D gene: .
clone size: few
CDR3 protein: CATRRAGELFF
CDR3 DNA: TGTGCCACCCGAAGGGCCGGGGAGCTGTTTTTT

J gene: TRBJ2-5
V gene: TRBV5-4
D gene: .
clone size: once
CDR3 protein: CASSLGGAWETQYF
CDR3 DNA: TGTGCCAGCAGCTTGGGAGGAGCCTGGGAGACCCAGTACTTC

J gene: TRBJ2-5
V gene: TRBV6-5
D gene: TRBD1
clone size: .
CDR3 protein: CASRKRQGQETQYF
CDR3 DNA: TGTGCCAGCAGGAAACGACAGGGCCAAGAGACCCAGTACTTC

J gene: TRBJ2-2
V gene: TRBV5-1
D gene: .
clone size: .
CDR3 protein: CASSRSPNTGELFF
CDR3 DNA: TGCGCCAGCAGCCGCAGTCCGAACACCGGGGAGCTGTTTTTT

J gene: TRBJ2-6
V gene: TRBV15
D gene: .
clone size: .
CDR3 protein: CATSDHLPGYSGANVLTF
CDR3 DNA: TGTGCCACCAGCGACCACCTCCCAGGATACTCTGGGGCCAACGTCCTGACTTTC

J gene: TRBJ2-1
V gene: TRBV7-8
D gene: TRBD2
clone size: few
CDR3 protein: CASSRTSGGRSSYNEQFF
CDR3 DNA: TGTGCCAGCAGCCGAACTAGCGGGGGGCGGAGCTCCTACAATGAGCAGTTCTTC

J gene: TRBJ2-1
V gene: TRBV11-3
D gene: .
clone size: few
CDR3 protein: CASSLDSLASFSSYNEQFF
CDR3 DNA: TGTGCCAGCAGCTTAGATAGTCTGGCTAGCTTCAGCTCCTACAATGAGCAGTTCTTC